This T cell receptor (beta chain) was captured by sequencing in a study of T cells in Graves' hyperthyroidism and ophthalmopathy (dated by TCRdb to between 2018 and 2020). For context, the study as a whole: Peripheral blood was collected at initial diagnosis, before any treatment. To identify TCR V-J signatures that set the groups apart, the researchers used a discovery cohort of 100 patients, made up of 40 to 45 with Graves' ophthalmopathy and 57 with stable Graves' hyperthyroidism. An independent validation cohort of about 19 hyperthyroidism patients and about 16 patients who later progressed to ophthalmopathy tested prospective prediction of ophthalmopathy. The 100 discovery patients were randomly split 7:3 into training and test sets. Thyroid tissue and blood T-cell repertoires from six or seven Graves' hyperthyroidism patients were also compared in the study. After blood sampling, hyperthyroidism patients were treated with methimazole at a starting dose of 30 mg daily, and ophthalmopathy patients were treated with high-dose intravenous methylprednisolone. According to the paper, TCR Vbeta CDR3 sequencing was carried out on some 130 peripheral blood samples, which came from some 41 ophthalmopathy, around 75 hyperthyroidism and some 17 progressor patients. The full study reports these points: Sample size was not statistically predetermined, and blinding of investigators to group allocation was not performed. Blood samples also contained most of the expanded thyroid clonotypes (frequency above 0.001), which suggests that blood repertoires may reflect thyroid immune responses. In cross-validation, a model built on a 13 V-J signature told ophthalmopathy apart from stable hyperthyroidism with just under 90% sensitivity and around 84% specificity, and in testing the same model reached 80%/75%. In validation, the model predicted progression to ophthalmopathy with just under 71% sensitivity and 72% to 85% specificity, a median of 6.5 months before onset.

TCR beta CDR3 regions were amplified from RNA transcripts. The first round of RT-PCR for the TCR CDR3 was performed with the HTBI primer set and the Qiagen OneStep RT-PCR kit. A second multiplex PCR round built the libraries, followed by size selection and purification. Sequencing of the libraries was done on an Illumina HiSeq2000 using paired-end 100 bp reads. The authors' analysis ran thus. Raw data were processed with SOAPnuke, discarding reads with adapters, uncalled bases, mean Phred below 15, or no exact constant-primer or identifier match. High-quality paired reads were merged using COPE v1.2.5, and each unique nucleotide sequence was defined as a clonotype. MiTCR v1.1 was used to align clonotypes to the IMGT TRBV, TRBD and TRBJ reference segments. The analysis included only V-J combinations with a frequency above 0.0001, which together covered 98% to 99.2% of the repertoires. The TCS score was defined as the ratio of F50 (clonal expansion) to E x V (chaos), calculated using BLOSUM62-based TCRdist between CDR3 peptides within each V-J. Welch's t-statistics and random forest reduced several hundred V-J features to around 14, which were used in a naive Bayes classifier (R e1071). TCRdb reprocessing: public reads trimmed at Q25 with fastp, clones called with MiXCR, in-frame beta chains kept. A single entry per CDR3 protein holds the most common genes and DNA from its merged rows. The V and J calls reflect TCRdb's pipeline rather than the authors' work. The sample profile shows about 290,000 distinct CDR3 sequences; roughly 13% of them were found once. 7.9% of the sample is held by the ten biggest clonotypes.

Stable Graves' hyperthyroidism was defined as no progression to ophthalmopathy during 18 months of follow-up. The hyperthyroidism patients were between 18 and 65 years old and newly diagnosed, with a disease duration of less than 2 months. Patients with uncontrolled infections, other autoimmune diseases, pregnancy or lactation were excluded. Diagnoses were established on the basis of clinical symptoms, serum thyroxine and TRAb, thyroid ultrasound, and orbital computed tomography. PBMCs were separated from approximately 10 ml of fresh peripheral blood using Ficoll-Paque density gradient centrifugation. Total RNA was extracted with Trizol reagent, and quality was checked on an Agilent 2100 Bioanalyzer. A note on this clonotype: Its antigen remains undetermined. Base qualities were left out, and no much larger clone turns up one base away.

For CDR1 and CDR2, the germline V gene (reference sequence) lists SEHNR and FQNEAQ. V is pruned by 7 bases and J by 8 bases, leaving 16 bases of the junction without a gene match. The CDR3 numbers 16 residues from cysteine through phenylalanine. The sequence is cut down to CDR3 DNA, 48 bases in frame from base 1. The sequencing input was blood. The V and J genes are TRBV7-9 and TRBJ2-1; 8 central bases correspond to TRBD2. This clonotype was obtained from a woman between 40 and 50 years old with Graves' hyperthyroidism. CDR3 sequence: CASNKREGGIQYEQFF. The nucleotide sequence reads TGTGCCAGCAACAAACGGGAGGGTGGCATTCAATATGAGCAGTTCTTC.